These 23 T cell receptor beta chains were all obtained from the same sample, sequenced in a study of siplizumab effects on memory and regulatory T cells. Assay: immunoSEQ multiplex PCR; the TCRdb copy retains only in-frame clones and omits some. The sample contains roughly 25,000 clones, 84% of which appear only once. What was sequenced was memory CD4+ T cells sorted from blood. The receptors stem from a human donor in good health.

This clone was picked up one time. The rearrangement links TRBV19 to TRBJ2-1; D is perhaps TRBD1 (6 bases). The CDR3 loop spans 14 amino acids. With 10 bases removed from V and 7 bases from J, the gap between germline ends came to 20 bases. The V gene's germline CDR1 is LNHDA and CDR2 SQIVND (reference sequence). This CDR3 is CATAREGGRNEQFF. The CDR3 region has the DNA TGTGCCACCGCACGCGAAGGGGGTAGGAATGAGCAGTTCTTC. Full variable domain (missing parts from reference TRBV19 and TRBJ2-1): DGGITQSPKYLFRKEGQNVTLSCEQNLNHDAMYWYRQDPGQGLRLIYYSQIVNDFQKGDIAEGYSVSREKKESFPLTVTSAQKNPTAFYLCATAREGGRNEQFFGPGTRLTVL.

The V gene is TRBV19, the J gene TRBJ2-7, with D possibly being TRBD2 (6 bases). Germline CDR1 LNHDA, CDR2 SQIVND (reference sequence). Trimming took 3 bases from V and 3 from J, leaving 18 bases between them. The CDR3 runs 16 residues. CDR3 amino acids: CASSIGVGSGGYEQYF. The CDR3 coding sequence is TGTGCCAGTAGTATTGGGGTAGGTAGCGGTGGCTACGAGCAGTACTTC.

The V call is TRBV4-1, the J call TRBJ2-2; D may be TRBD2 (5 bases). This CDR3 is built from 17 residues. CDR1 and CDR2 (germline): MGHRA, YSYEKL. V was trimmed by 3 bases and J by 0 bases, leaving 14 bases between them. The CDR3 reads CASSQEPWRANTGELFF. The CDR3 DNA follows: TGCGCCAGCAGCCAGGAGCCGTGGCGGGCGAACACCGGGGAGCTGTTTTTT.

The rearrangement joins TRBV28 to TRBJ2-1; D perhaps matches TRBD2 (5 bases). Germline V lookup: CDR1 MDHEN, CDR2 SYDVKM. CDR3 length equals 16 residues. V lost 6 bases, J lost 0 bases, and 15 bases lay in between. CDR3 coding DNA: TGTGCCAGCAGATCGTCTACTGGGAGCTCCTACAATGAGCAGTTCTTC. Amino acids: CASRSSTGSSYNEQFF.

This clone was detected only once. The germline gene is not matched at one end of the junction; a read error may be the cause. This chain connects TRBV5-4 to TRBJ1-5; no clear D gene. Germline CDR1 SGHNT, CDR2 YYREEE (reference sequence). CDR3 length: 15 amino acids. The CDR3 loop reads CASSQDATNHQPQHF. The CDR3 nucleotides read TGCGCCAGCAGCCAAGATGCGACAAATCATCAGCCCCAGCATTTT. The full variable domain, its missing parts supplied by reference TRBV5-4 and TRBJ1-5, is ETGVTQSPTHLIKTRGQQVTLRCSSQSGHNTVSWYQQALGQGPQFIFQYYREEENGRGNFPPRFSGLQFPNYSSELNVNALELDDSALYLCASSQDATNHQPQHFGDGTRLSIL.

The CDR3 region is CASSFRSYEQYF. The CDR3 DNA reads TGTGCCAGCAGTTTCAGATCCTACGAGCAGTACTTC. V usage is TRBV28 and J usage is TRBJ2-7, with unresolved D. V shed 3 bases and J shed 1 base, with 4 bases lying between them. CDR3 length: 12 residues. Germline loops: CDR1 MDHEN, CDR2 SYDVKM. Filled out from reference TRBV28 and TRBJ2-7, the complete variable domain reads DVKVTQSSRYLVKRTGEKVFLECVQDMDHENMFWYRQDPGLGLRLIYFSYDVKMKEKGDIPEGYSVSREKKERFSLILESASTNQTSMYLCASSFRSYEQYFGPGTRLTVT.

The CDR3 sequence is CAWSGGASSYNSPLHF. CDR3 DNA sequence: TGTGCCTGGAGTGGAGGGGCTAGCTCCTATAATTCACCCCTCCACTTT. This rearrangement joins TRBV30 to TRBJ1-6; possible D gene TRBD1, 5 bases. Looked up from germline, CDR1 is GTSNPN and CDR2 is SVGIG (reference sequence). This CDR3 is 16 amino acids long. V was pared by 1 base and J by 0 bases, with 10 bases between.

The genes are TRBV15 and TRBJ2-2; D is uncertain. Germline V gives CDR1 LNHNV, CDR2 YYDKDF (reference sequence). The CDR3 covers 18 residues. Trimming stripped 0 bases from V and 7 bases from J, with 21 bases between. The CDR3: CATSRDRMGATAGGELFF. Here the CDR3 DNA reads TGTGCCACCAGCAGAGATCGCATGGGCGCCACGGCAGGCGGGGAGCTGTTTTTT.

The chain employs TRBV7-3 and TRBJ1-1; D ambiguous. V lost 0 bases to trimming and J lost 3 bases, with 5 bases between them. The CDR3 is 13 residues long. The germline gives CDR1 SGHTA, CDR2 FQGTGA. The CDR3 region is CASSLTGYTEAFF. The CDR3 bases are TGTGCCAGCAGCTTAACAGGGTACACTGAAGCTTTCTTT.

The CDR3 loop reads CASTANSGAYEQYF. CDR3 DNA: TGTGCCAGTACAGCGAATAGCGGAGCCTACGAGCAGTACTTC. The chain is built from TRBV7-8 and TRBJ2-7, with a weak D call TRBD2 (6 bases). CDR1 and CDR2 (germline): SGHVS, FQNEAQ. V lost 9 bases and J lost 2, with 17 bases in between. The CDR3 spans 14 residues.

CDR3 amino acids: CASSPAGGSYEQYF. The DNA for the CDR3 is TGTGCCAGCAGTCCAGCGGGAGGCTCCTACGAGCAGTACTTC. The chain has TRBV6-1 and TRBJ2-7, with TRBD2 matching over 9 bases. V shed 5 bases, J shed 0 bases, and the junction held 2 bases outside the gene matches. Germline CDR1 is MNHNS and CDR2 is SASEGT. CDR3 length equals 14 residues.

V usage is TRBV2 and J usage is TRBJ1-5; D call uncertain. The CDR3 spans 12 residues. Germline values: CDR1 SNHLY, CDR2 FYNNEI. Between the trimmed V and J ends, which lost 6 bases and 5 bases, there was a span of 8 bases. The CDR3 loop reads CASRVSYQPQHF. CDR3 DNA sequence: TGTGCCAGCAGGGTATCTTATCAGCCCCAGCATTTT.

This rearrangement joins TRBV28 to TRBJ1-1; D might be TRBD1 (6 bases). V was trimmed by 6 bases and J by 1 base, leaving 15 bases between them. The CDR3 is 15 residues long. The germline V gene has CDR1 MDHEN and CDR2 SYDVKM. The CDR3 DNA is TGTGCCAGCAGCCTTCGGGACACCACGAACACTGAAGCTTTCTTT. Translation: CASSLRDTTNTEAFF.

The CDR3 nucleotides are TGTGCCAGCAGCTTGACTAGTCGTACGAACGAGCAGTACTTC. This sequence encodes CASSLTSRTNEQYF. This chain connects TRBV5-4 to TRBJ2-7, with D perhaps TRBD2 (5 bases). Germline CDR1 is SGHNT and CDR2 is YYREEE (reference sequence). The CDR3 contains 14 residues. The V gene lost 1 base and the J gene lost 5 bases, with 13 bases spanning the gap.

This clone was found a few times. V is TRBV27 and J is TRBJ1-5, with 8 bases lining up with TRBD1. V shed 3 bases and J 9 bases; nucleotides not matched to a gene: 4. Germline V gene sequence: CDR1 MNHEY, CDR2 SMNVEV (reference sequence). This CDR3 is built from 13 residues. The CDR3 spells CASSFAGTGPQHF. The CDR3 DNA reads TGTGCCAGCAGTTTCGCCGGGACAGGGCCCCAGCATTTT.

The V and J genes are TRBV7-2 and TRBJ1-5; possibly TRBD1 for D (5 bases). Trimming left V 3 bases short and J 5 bases short, with 14 bases between. This CDR3 comprises 15 residues. CDR1 SGHTA and CDR2 FQGNSA come from the germline V gene. CDR3 sequence: CASSFSGGGHQPQHF. In DNA, the CDR3 is TGTGCCAGCAGCTTCTCCGGCGGGGGACATCAGCCCCAGCATTTT.

The chain links TRBV19 to TRBJ2-7, with a tentative D call TRBD1 (5 bases). The CDR3 length is 15 residues. Trimming shortened V by 5 bases and J by 3 bases, and 17 bases separated the two germline ends. CDR1 is LNHDA and CDR2 is SQIVND in the germline V gene (reference sequence). The CDR3 here is CASSPSGHRYYEQYF. CDR3 nucleotides: TGTGCCAGTAGTCCTTCAGGGCACCGCTACTACGAGCAGTACTTC.

The table lists this clone with a count of one. The chain employs TRBV19 and TRBJ2-1; no firm D call. V was pared by 5 bases and J by 0 bases, with 14 bases between. The CDR3 extends over 16 amino acids. Germline-derived CDR1 and CDR2 are LNHDA and SQIVND (reference sequence). The CDR3 sequence: CASSPPSASSYNEQFF. In nucleotides, the CDR3 is TGTGCCAGTAGTCCCCCAAGCGCGAGCTCCTACAATGAGCAGTTCTTC.

The rearrangement uses TRBV18 and TRBJ2-2; 12 bases agree with TRBD2. Looked up from germline, CDR1 is KGHSH and CDR2 is LQKENI. The ends lost 4 bases at V and 3 bases at J; junction bases unmatched: 0. The CDR3 extends over 15 amino acids. CDR3 nucleotide sequence: TGTGCCAGCTCACGACTAGCGGGAGACACCGGGGAGCTGTTTTTT. Residues: CASSRLAGDTGELFF.

The gene calls are TRBV2 and TRBJ2-5, with D possibly being TRBD1 or TRBD2 (6 bases each). Trimming removed 6 bases from V and 4 bases from J, with 12 bases in between. Looked up from germline, CDR1 is SNHLY and CDR2 is FYNNEI. CDR3 length: 13 residues. The CDR3 here is CASRQGGGETQYF. In nucleotides, the CDR3 is TGTGCCAGCAGACAGGGAGGCGGAGAGACCCAGTACTTC.

By frequency in the sample, this clone is medium-sized (0.01 to 0.1%). The rearrangement links TRBV7-9 to TRBJ1-1; D remains unclear. Germline-derived CDR1 and CDR2 are SEHNR and FQNEAQ (reference sequence). The length of the CDR3 is 14 residues. Trimming took off 3 bases at V and 1 base at J, with 9 bases between the two ends. As DNA, the CDR3 is TGTGCCAGCAGCTTTCCCTCTAGGAACACTGAAGCTTTCTTT. Its protein product is CASSFPSRNTEAFF.

The chain is built from TRBV6-1 and TRBJ2-1; 9 bases match TRBD2. CDR1 and CDR2 from the germline V gene are MNHNS and SASEGT. The CDR3 length is 15 residues. V gave up 6 bases and J gave up 2 bases; unmatched junction bases: 5. The DNA for the CDR3 is TGTGCCAGCAGCGAAAGCGGGAGGCCCTACAATGAGCAGTTCTTC. Translation: CASSESGRPYNEQFF.

The chain carries TRBV5-6 and TRBJ1-1; D call uncertain. V lost 4 bases, J lost 1 base, and 11 bases lay in between. The germline V gene encodes CDR1 SGHDT and CDR2 YYEEEE. This CDR3 is built from 14 residues. The CDR3: CASSPLTGNTEAFF. The CDR3 DNA reads TGTGCCAGCAGCCCCCTCACGGGGAACACTGAAGCTTTCTTT.